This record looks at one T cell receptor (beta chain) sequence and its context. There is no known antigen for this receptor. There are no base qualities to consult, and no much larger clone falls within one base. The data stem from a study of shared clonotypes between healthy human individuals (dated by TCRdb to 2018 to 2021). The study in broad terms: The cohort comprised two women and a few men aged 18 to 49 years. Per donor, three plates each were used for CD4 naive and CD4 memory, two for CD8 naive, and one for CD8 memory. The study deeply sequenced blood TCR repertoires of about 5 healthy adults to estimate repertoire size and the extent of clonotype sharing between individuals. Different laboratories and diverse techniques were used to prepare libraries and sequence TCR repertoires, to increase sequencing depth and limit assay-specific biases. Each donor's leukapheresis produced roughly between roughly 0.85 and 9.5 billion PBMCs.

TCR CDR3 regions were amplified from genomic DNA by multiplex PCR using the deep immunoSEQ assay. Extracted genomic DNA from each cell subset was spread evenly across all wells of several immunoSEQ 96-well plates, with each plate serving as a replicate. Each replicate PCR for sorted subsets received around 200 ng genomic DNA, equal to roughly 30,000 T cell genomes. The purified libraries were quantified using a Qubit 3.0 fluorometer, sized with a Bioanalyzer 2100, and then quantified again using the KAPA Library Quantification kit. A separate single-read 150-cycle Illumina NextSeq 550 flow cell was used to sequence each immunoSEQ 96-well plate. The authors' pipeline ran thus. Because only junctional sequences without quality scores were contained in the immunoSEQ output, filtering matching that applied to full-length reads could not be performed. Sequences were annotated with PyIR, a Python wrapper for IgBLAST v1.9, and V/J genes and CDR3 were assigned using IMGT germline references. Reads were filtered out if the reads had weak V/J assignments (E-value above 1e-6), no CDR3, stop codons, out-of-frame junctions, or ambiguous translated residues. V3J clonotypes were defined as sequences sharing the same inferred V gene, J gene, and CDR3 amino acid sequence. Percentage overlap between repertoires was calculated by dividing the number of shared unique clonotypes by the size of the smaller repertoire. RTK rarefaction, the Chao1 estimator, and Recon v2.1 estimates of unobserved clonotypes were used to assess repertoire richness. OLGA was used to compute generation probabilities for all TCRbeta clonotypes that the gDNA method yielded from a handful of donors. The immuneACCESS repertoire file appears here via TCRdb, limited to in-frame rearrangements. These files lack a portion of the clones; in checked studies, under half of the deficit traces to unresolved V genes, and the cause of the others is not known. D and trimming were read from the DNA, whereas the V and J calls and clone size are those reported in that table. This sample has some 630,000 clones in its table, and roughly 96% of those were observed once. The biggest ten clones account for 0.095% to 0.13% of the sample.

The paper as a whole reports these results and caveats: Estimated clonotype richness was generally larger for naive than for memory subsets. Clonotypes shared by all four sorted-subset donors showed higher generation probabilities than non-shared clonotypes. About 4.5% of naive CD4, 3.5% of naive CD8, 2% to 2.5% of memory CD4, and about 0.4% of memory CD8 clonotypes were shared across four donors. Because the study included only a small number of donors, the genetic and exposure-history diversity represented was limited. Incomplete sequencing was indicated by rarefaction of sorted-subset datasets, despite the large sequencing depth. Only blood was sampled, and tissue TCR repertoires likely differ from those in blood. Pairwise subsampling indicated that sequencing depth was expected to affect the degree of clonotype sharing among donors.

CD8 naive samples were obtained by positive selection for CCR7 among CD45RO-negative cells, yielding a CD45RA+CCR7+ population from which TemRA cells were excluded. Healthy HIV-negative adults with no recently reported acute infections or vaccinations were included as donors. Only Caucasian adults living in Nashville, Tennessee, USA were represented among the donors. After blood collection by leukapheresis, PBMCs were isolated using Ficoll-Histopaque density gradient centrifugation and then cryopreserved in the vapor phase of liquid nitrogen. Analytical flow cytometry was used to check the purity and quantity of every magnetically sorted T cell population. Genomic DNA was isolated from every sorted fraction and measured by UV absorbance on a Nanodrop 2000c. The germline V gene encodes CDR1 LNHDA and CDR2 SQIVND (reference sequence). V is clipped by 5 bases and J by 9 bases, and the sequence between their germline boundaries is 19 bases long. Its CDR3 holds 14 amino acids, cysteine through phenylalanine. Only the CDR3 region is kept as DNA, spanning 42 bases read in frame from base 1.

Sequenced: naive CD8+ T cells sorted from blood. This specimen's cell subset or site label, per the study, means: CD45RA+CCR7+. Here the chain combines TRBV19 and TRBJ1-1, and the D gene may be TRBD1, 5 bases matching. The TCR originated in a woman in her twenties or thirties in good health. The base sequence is TGTGCCAGTAGTTCGTCGGGACTGCCGGTTCAAGCTTTCTTT. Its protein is CASSSSGLPVQAFF.